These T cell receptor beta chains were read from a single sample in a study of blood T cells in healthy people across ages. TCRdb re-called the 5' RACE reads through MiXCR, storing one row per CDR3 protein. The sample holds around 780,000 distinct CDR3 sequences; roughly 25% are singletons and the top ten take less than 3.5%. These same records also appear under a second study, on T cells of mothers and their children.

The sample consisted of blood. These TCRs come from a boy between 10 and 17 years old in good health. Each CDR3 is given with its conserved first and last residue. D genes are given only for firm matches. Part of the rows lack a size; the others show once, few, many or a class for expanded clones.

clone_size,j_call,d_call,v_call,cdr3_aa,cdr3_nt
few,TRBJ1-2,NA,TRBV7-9,CASTFETNYGYTF,TGTGCCAGCACCTTCGAAACTAACTATGGCTACACCTTC
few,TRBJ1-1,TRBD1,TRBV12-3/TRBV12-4,CASRTGQGNTEAFF,TGTGCCAGCAGGACAGGACAGGGAAACACTGAAGCTTTCTTT
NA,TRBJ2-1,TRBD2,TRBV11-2,CAGSILAGGKASEQFF,TGTGCCGGCAGCATACTAGCGGGGGGGAAAGCAAGTGAGCAGTTCTTC
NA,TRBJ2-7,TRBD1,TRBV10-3,CAINEQGADEQYF,TGTGCCATCAATGAGCAGGGGGCTGACGAGCAGTACTTC
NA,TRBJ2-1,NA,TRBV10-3,CAISEMDSEQFF,TGTGCCATCAGTGAGATGGATAGTGAGCAGTTCTTC
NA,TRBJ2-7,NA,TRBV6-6,CASSYSTAYEQYF,TGTGCCAGCAGTTACTCGACGGCCTACGAGCAGTACTTC
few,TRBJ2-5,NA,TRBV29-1,CSVEGPDGGETQYF,TGCAGCGTTGAAGGTCCGGACGGGGGCGAGACCCAGTACTTC
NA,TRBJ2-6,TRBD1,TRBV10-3,CAIRGQGANGANVLTF,TGTGCCATCCGGGGACAGGGGGCGAACGGGGCCAACGTCCTGACTTTC
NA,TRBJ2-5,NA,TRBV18,CASSPTGRKETQYF,TGTGCCAGCTCACCGACAGGGAGGAAGGAGACCCAGTACTTC
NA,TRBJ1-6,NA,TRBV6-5,CASSASLNSPLHF,TGTGCCAGCAGCGCCAGTCTTAATTCACCCCTCCACTTT
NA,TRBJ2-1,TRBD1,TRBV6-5,CASTRRQGNNEQFF,TGTGCCAGCACCCGACGACAGGGGAACAATGAGCAGTTCTTC
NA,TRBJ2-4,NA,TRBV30,CAWSVDAPAKNIQYF,TGTGCCTGGAGTGTCGACGCCCCAGCCAAAAACATTCAGTACTTC
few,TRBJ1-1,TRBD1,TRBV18,CASSATGGTEAFF,TGTGCCAGCTCAGCGACAGGGGGCACTGAAGCTTTCTTT
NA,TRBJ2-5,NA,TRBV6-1,CASSEVGLQETQYF,TGTGCCAGCAGTGAAGTCGGACTGCAAGAGACCCAGTACTTC
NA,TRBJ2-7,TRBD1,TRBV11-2,CASSLQGGIDEQYF,TGTGCCAGCAGCCTACAGGGGGGTATCGACGAGCAGTACTTC
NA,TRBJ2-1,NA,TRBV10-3,CAITPGAGEQFF,TGTGCCATCACCCCGGGGGCAGGGGAGCAGTTCTTC